The 12 T cell receptor beta chains below all came from one sample that was sequenced in a study of regulatory T cells in long-lasting Graves disease. Combining iRepertoire HTBI primers with Arm-PCR of CDR3 regions, the authors built TCR beta libraries. TCRdb reanalysed the multiplex PCR reads using MiXCR and keeps one entry per CDR3 protein. This sample has around 500,000 distinct CDR3 sequences, with roughly 12% found just once. This sample's time point: newly diagnosed GD, antithyroid drugs for less than 3 months. PBMCs were the source of the RNA used for TCR sequencing. These records were also assigned to another study, of T cells in Graves' hyperthyroidism and ophthalmopathy.

The source material was peripheral blood mononuclear cells (PBMCs), sampled at new diagnosis, from a patient treated with antithyroid drugs. The receptor set was obtained from a man aged 30 to 45 with Graves disease.

The chain has TRBV6-1 and TRBJ2-2; D gene uncertain. CDR3 length: 14 amino acids. Per the germline V gene, CDR1 is MNHNS and CDR2 is SASEGT. Trimming took off 10 bases at V and 1 base at J, with 13 bases between the two ends. The chain's CDR3 is CATSVNLNTGELFF. Here the CDR3 DNA reads TGTGCCACCTCCGTTAACTTGAACACCGGGGAGCTGTTTTTT.

This clonotype showed up many times. The chain employs TRBV27 and TRBJ1-5; weak D call: TRBD1 (6 bases). The germline gives CDR1 MNHEY, CDR2 SMNVEV (reference sequence). The CDR3 runs to 17 residues. Trimming removed 0 bases from V and 2 bases from J, with 14 bases in between. The CDR3, as DNA: TGTGCCAGCAGTTTATCGATAAGGGGGGTAGGCAATCAGCCCCAGCATTTT. Its protein product is CASSLSIRGVGNQPQHF.

At least ten counts were recorded for this clonotype. V gene TRBV7-3 combines with J gene TRBJ2-1; 10 nucleotides match TRBD2. CDR1 and CDR2 (germline): SGHTA, FQGTGA. V dropped 0 bases and J dropped 4; count of bases not matched to a gene: 6. CDR3 length: 17 amino acids. The CDR3 is CASSLTFTSGKYNEQFF. The CDR3 DNA reads TGTGCCAGCAGCTTAACGTTTACTAGCGGGAAATACAATGAGCAGTTCTTC.

The sample holds many counts of this clonotype. This chain uses TRBV30 with TRBJ2-7, with 7 positions matching TRBD2. Trimming removed 5 bases from V and 6 bases from J; junction bases left unmatched: 7. Germline V gene data show CDR1 as GTSNPN and CDR2 as SVGIG (reference sequence). The length of the CDR3 is 12 residues. The CDR3 protein is CAWGRPGGEQYF. The CDR3 DNA reads as TGTGCCTGGGGTAGACCGGGGGGCGAGCAGTACTTC.

In its sample, this clonotype was seen a few times. The V and J genes are TRBV10-3 and TRBJ2-1; perhaps D is TRBD1 or TRBD2 (5 bases each). This CDR3 comprises 16 residues. Per the germline V gene, CDR1 is ENHRY and CDR2 is SYGVKD. Trimming removed 0 bases at V and 3 bases at J, with 12 bases between. CDR3 protein: CAISESGTDFYNEQFF. The CDR3 nucleotides are TGTGCCATCAGTGAGTCAGGGACCGATTTCTACAATGAGCAGTTCTTC.

This clonotype was seen a handful of times. The chain recombines TRBV6-4 with TRBJ2-2; a possible D gene is TRBD2 (5 bases). Deletions cut 3 bases from V and 3 bases from J, with 5 bases between. The CDR3 covers 13 residues. Germline values: CDR1 MRHNA, CDR2 SNTAGT. CDR3 sequence reads: CASSEGDTGELFF. CDR3 in DNA: TGTGCCAGCAGTGAGGGAGACACCGGGGAGCTGTTTTTT.

This clonotype was recorded many times. The rearrangement joins TRBV10-3 to TRBJ2-7, with D possibly being TRBD1 or TRBD2 (5 bases each). The V gene lost 0 bases and the J gene lost 0 bases, with 12 bases spanning the gap. The CDR3 length is 16 residues. Germline CDR1 is ENHRY and CDR2 is SYGVKD. The CDR3 protein is CAISESNYGTSYEQYF. The CDR3 DNA is TGTGCCATCAGTGAGTCCAACTACGGGACCTCCTACGAGCAGTACTTC.

The chain employs TRBV19 and TRBJ1-5; D not certain. This CDR3 comprises 14 residues. Trimming pared 3 bases from V and 0 bases from J, leaving 6 bases between. Germline CDR1 LNHDA, CDR2 SQIVND (reference sequence). CDR3 DNA: TGTGCCAGTAGTATTACGGTTAGCAATCAGCCCCAGCATTTT. It specifies CASSITVSNQPQHF.

In this sample, this clonotype turned up many times. V and J are TRBV29-1 and TRBJ2-7; possible D gene TRBD1, 6 bases. The CDR3 is made up of 12 amino acids. CDR1 is SQVTM, CDR2 ANQGSEA, per germline. The V gene lost 6 bases and the J gene lost 3 bases, with 12 bases spanning the gap. CDR3 loop: CSVGQSFYEQYF. CDR3 bases: TGCAGCGTGGGACAATCATTCTACGAGCAGTACTTC.

The V and J genes are TRBV5-1 and TRBJ2-5, with 10 nucleotides matching TRBD2. V lost 3 bases, J lost 3 bases, and 2 bases stayed unmatched. The CDR3 extends over 14 amino acids. Germline assignment: CDR1 SGHRS and CDR2 YFSETQ. The CDR3 protein is CASSSSGSKETQYF. The DNA of the CDR3 is TGCGCCAGCAGCTCTAGCGGGAGCAAAGAGACCCAGTACTTC.

The sample holds one count of this clonotype. The chain combines TRBV12-3 or TRBV12-4 with TRBJ2-1; no clear D. The V gene lost 0 bases and the J gene lost 8 bases, with 8 bases spanning the gap. The CDR3 contains 13 residues. This chain's CDR3 is CASSLALGDEQFF. For the CDR3, the DNA is TGTGCCAGCAGTTTAGCCTTAGGAGATGAGCAGTTCTTC.

This clonotype has at least ten counts. The chain uses TRBV7-2 and TRBJ2-1; 7 bases map to TRBD2. V shed 4 bases and J 4 bases; nucleotides not matched to a gene: 16. In germline, CDR1 is SGHTA, CDR2 FQGNSA. This CDR3 has 18 amino acids. The CDR3 is CASSSDNPWAGVYNEQFF. In DNA form, the CDR3 reads TGTGCCAGCAGCTCGGACAACCCTTGGGCGGGGGTATACAATGAGCAGTTCTTC.